This TCR beta chain was retrieved from a study of cytomegalovirus exposure and HLA in healthy donors. 60 Vbeta and 13 Jbeta primers were used in PCR. Produced via immunoSEQ multiplex PCR; TCRdb's table is partial and in-frame only. The sample yields fewer than 40,000 clones, roughly 67% seen once. Sample: PBMCs. This sequence originates from a man aged 35 to 55 in good health and CMV-seropositive.

Written as DNA, the CDR3 is TGTGCCAGCAGTACCCTGGACAGGAGCTCCTACGAGCAGTACTTC. It encodes CASSTLDRSSYEQYF. The genes are TRBV6-6 and TRBJ2-7; 7 bases map to TRBD1. Losses at the gene ends were 5 bases for V and 0 bases for J; bases not matched to a gene: 7. Germline lookup yields CDR1 MNHNY and CDR2 SVGAGI (reference sequence). The CDR3 spans 15 residues.